Listed below are T cell receptor beta chains from one sample, sequenced in a study of T cells after yellow fever vaccination. TCRdb analysed the 5' RACE reads with MiXCR anew, one entry per CDR3 protein. Here the sample spans 450,000 to 650,000 distinct CDR3 sequences, approximately 13% being singletons. The input for sequencing was PBMCs, taken on the day of the yellow fever booster vaccination. The receptor set was obtained from a man between 25 and 39 years old who received the YFV17D yellow fever vaccine. CDR3s include the opening cysteine and the closing phenylalanine or tryptophan. Fields, in order: V gene, clone size, CDR3 protein. Only part of the rows carry a size: once, few, many, or a class if the clone is expanded.

V: TRBV5-6; size: -; CDR3: CASSLGVGGRPSGNTIYF
V: TRBV19; size: -; CDR3: CASKAGGGNTDTQYF
V: TRBV19; size: many; CDR3: CASSIRSYEQYF
V: TRBV10-2; size: few; CDR3: CASSESTFGWGRTEAFF
V: TRBV7-2; size: -; CDR3: CASSPQTRGLYEQYF
V: TRBV6-2/TRBV6-3; size: -; CDR3: CASSYHPLGPGNYEQYF
V: TRBV6-5; size: few; CDR3: CASSYSPSGRLGEQFF
V: TRBV12-3/TRBV12-4; size: few; CDR3: CASSFPAENYGYTF
V: TRBV7-9; size: few; CDR3: CASSASTGAIRGYTF
V: TRBV12-3/TRBV12-4; size: -; CDR3: CASSYGRTMGGELFF
V: TRBV12-3/TRBV12-4; size: -; CDR3: CASTQVGGFYNEQFF